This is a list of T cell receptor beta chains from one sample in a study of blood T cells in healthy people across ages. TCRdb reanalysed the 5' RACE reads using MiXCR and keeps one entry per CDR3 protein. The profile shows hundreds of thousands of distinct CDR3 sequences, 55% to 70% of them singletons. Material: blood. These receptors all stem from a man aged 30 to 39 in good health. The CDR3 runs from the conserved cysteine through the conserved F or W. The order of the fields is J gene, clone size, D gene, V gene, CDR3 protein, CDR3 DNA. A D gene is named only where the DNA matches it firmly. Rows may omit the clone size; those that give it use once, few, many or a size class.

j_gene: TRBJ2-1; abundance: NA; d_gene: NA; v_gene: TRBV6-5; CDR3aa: CASSYERGGGNEQFF; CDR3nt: TGTGCCAGCAGTTACGAAAGGGGTGGGGGCAATGAGCAGTTCTTC
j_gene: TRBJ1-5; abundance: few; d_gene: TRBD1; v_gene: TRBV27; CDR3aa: CASSFGTGGNQPQHF; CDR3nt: TGTGCCAGCAGTTTTGGGACAGGGGGCAATCAGCCCCAGCATTTT
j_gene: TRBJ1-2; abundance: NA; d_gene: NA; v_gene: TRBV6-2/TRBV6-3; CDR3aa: CASRGFVGGQQRFNYGYTF; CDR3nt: TGTGCCAGCAGAGGTTTCGTGGGGGGGCAACAGCGCTTTAACTATGGCTACACCTTC
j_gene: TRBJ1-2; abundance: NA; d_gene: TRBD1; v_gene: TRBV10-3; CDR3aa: CAISEYGTDYGYTF; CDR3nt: TGTGCCATCAGTGAATACGGGACAGATTATGGCTACACCTTC
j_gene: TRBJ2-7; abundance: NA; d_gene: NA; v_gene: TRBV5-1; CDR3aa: CASSLSGLSRYEQYF; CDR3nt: TGCGCCAGCAGCTTGTCCGGACTCTCTCGCTACGAGCAGTACTTC
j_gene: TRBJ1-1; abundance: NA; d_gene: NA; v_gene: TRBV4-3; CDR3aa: CASSQGTGSIMNTEAFF; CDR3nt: TGCGCCAGCAGCCAAGGTACGGGGTCTATAATGAACACTGAAGCTTTCTTT
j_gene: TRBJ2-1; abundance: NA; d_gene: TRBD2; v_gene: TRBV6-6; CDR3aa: CASSKGLAGEIQFF; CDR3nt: TGTGCCAGCAGTAAGGGGCTAGCGGGGGAGATCCAGTTCTTC
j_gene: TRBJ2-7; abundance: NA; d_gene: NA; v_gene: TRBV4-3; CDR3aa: CASSQAWGFSYEQYF; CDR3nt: TGCGCCAGCAGCCAGGCCTGGGGGTTCTCCTACGAGCAGTACTTC
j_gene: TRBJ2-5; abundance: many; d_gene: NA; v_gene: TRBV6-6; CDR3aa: CASSSTASSETQYF; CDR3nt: TGTGCCAGCAGCTCAACCGCCTCGTCAGAGACCCAGTACTTC
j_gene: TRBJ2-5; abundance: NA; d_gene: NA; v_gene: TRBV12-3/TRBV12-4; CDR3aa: CASNLNRETQYF; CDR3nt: TGTGCCAGCAACCTCAACCGGGAGACCCAGTACTTC
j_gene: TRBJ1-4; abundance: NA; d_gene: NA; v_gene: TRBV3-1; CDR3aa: CASSPFRGGPNEKLFF; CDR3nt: TGTGCCAGCAGCCCATTTCGGGGGGGTCCGAATGAAAAACTGTTTTTT
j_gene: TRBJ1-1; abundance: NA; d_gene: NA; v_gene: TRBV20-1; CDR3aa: CSARLAGPNTEAFF; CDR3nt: TGCAGTGCCAGATTAGCTGGGCCAAACACTGAAGCTTTCTTT
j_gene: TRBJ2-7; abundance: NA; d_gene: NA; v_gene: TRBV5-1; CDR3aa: CASSSERGFEQYF; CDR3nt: TGCGCCAGCAGCTCCGAACGGGGGTTCGAGCAGTACTTC
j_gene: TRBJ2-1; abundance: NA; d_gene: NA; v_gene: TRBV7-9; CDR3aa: CASSPFLGKYSGDNEQFF; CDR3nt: TGTGCCAGCAGCCCCTTTCTGGGTAAATATTCCGGAGACAATGAGCAGTTCTTC
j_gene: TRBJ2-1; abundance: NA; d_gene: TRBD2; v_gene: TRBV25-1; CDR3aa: CASSAAGGYNEQFF; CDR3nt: TGTGCCAGCAGTGCGGCGGGGGGGTACAATGAGCAGTTCTTC
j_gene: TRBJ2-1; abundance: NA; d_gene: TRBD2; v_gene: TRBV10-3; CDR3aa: CAISPVGYLAGGVNEQFF; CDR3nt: TGTGCCATCAGTCCTGTTGGGTACTTAGCGGGAGGAGTAAATGAGCAGTTCTTC
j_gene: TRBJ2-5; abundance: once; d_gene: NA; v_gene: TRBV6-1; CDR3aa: CASSEGMETQYF; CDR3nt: TGTGCCAGCAGTGAAGGGATGGAGACCCAGTACTTC
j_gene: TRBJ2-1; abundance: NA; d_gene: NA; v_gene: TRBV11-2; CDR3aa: CASSFLGNNEQFF; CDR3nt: TGTGCCAGCAGCTTCCTAGGTAACAATGAGCAGTTCTTC